This T cell receptor beta chain came from a study of blood T cell repertoires in COVID-19. Study information: Samples representing acute and convalescent COVID-19 were sourced from the United States, Italy and Spain. PBMCs, B-cell-depleted T cells, or T cells were the source of the cDNA or gDNA that made up the material.

With V trimmed by 0 bases and J by 2 bases, 4 bases remained unmatched. The CDR3 is made up of 17 amino acids. Germline V gene lookup returns CDR1 SGDLS and CDR2 YYNGEE. Regarding this clone: The sample holds other DNA sequences that translate to the same CDR3.

The data were produced by immunoSEQ multiplex PCR, yet TCRdb's version contains in-frame clones alone and is incomplete. The repertoire has about 230,000 clones, more than 80% of them found once; the top ten carry around 1.3%. V is TRBV9 and J is TRBJ2-2, with 10 positions matching TRBD2. The origin of this receptor is a woman aged 30 to 39 with COVID-19, enrolled during active disease. Sequencing used peripheral blood. The CDR3 here is CASSVAGLAANTGELFF. The CDR3 DNA is TGTGCCAGCAGCGTAGCTGGACTAGCGGCCAACACCGGGGAGCTGTTTTTT.